The clone carrying this TCR beta chain was seen at least ten times. Its antigen is not known. These data come from a study of T cells in Graves' hyperthyroidism and ophthalmopathy. Study findings and constraints: Most clonotypes expanded in thyroid above 0.001 were likewise present in blood. Ophthalmopathy and stable hyperthyroidism were separated by a 13 V-J model.

The investigators amplified TCR beta CDR3 regions from RNA transcripts. Researchers ran a first-round RT-PCR on the TCR CDR3 using the HTBI primer set. TCRdb redid the calling of the multiplex PCR reads with MiXCR, one entry per CDR3 protein. The sample has approximately 610,000 distinct CDR3 sequences; about 14% are singletons. Sequencing was done on a sample of blood. The sequence was obtained from a woman in her thirties or forties with Graves' ophthalmopathy.

The CDR3 DNA follows: TGTGCCAGCAGCATGAACAGCAATCAGCCCCAGCATTTT. The encoded protein is CASSMNSNQPQHF. V gene TRBV2 combines with J gene TRBJ1-5; D unresolved. CDR1 is SNHLY and CDR2 is FYNNEI in the germline V gene. V gave up 6 bases and J gave up 1 base, with 7 bases separating them. This CDR3 is built from 13 residues.